A selection of T cell receptor beta chains follows, all from one sample in a study of T-cell memory formation after mild COVID-19. A single record per CDR3 protein comes from TCRdb applying MiXCR to the 5' RACE reads. The table includes 250,000 to 350,000 distinct CDR3 sequences, just under 20% detected once. Sequencing was done on a sample of PBMCs or a T cell subset sorted from them (not recorded which). The receptors derive from a man aged 18-30 years who had mild COVID-19 (a few samples of this study predate the infection). Cell type and time point are not known. CDR3s include the opening cysteine and the closing phenylalanine or tryptophan. The D gene is left open where the match is weak. The size of a clone is reported for some rows only, either as once, few or many, or as a class for expanded clones.

>TRBV6-2/TRBV6-3|TRBJ2-3|once|TRBD2
CASSYAPSGSTDTQYF
TGTGCCAGCAGTTACGCCCCTAGCGGAAGCACAGATACGCAGTATTTT
>TRBV20-1|TRBJ1-5|.|.
CSVRTIQSNQPQHF
TGCAGTGTTCGCACGATACAGAGCAATCAGCCCCAGCATTTT
>TRBV28|TRBJ2-1|.|TRBD1
CASSSPGQGPGNEQFF
TGTGCCAGCAGTTCGCCGGGACAGGGGCCCGGGAATGAGCAGTTCTTC
>TRBV20-1|TRBJ2-3|.|.
CSASGATDTQYF
TGCAGTGCTTCGGGGGCGACAGATACGCAGTATTTT
>TRBV2|TRBJ1-5|.|.
CASRATDYSNQPQHF
TGTGCCAGCAGGGCGACAGATTATAGCAATCAGCCCCAGCATTTT
>TRBV28|TRBJ2-1|.|.
CASLNHNEQFF
TGTGCCAGCCTCAACCACAATGAGCAGTTCTTC
>TRBV4-1|TRBJ2-7|.|.
CASSQESVYEQYF
TGCGCCAGCAGCCAAGAGTCCGTATACGAGCAGTACTTC
>TRBV28|TRBJ2-2|.|TRBD1
CASSRRTGGTGELFF
TGTGCCAGCAGCCGCCGGACAGGGGGTACCGGGGAGCTGTTTTTT
>TRBV7-2|TRBJ2-3|few|.
CASSLGFGTDTQYF
TGTGCCAGCAGCTTAGGTTTTGGCACAGATACGCAGTATTTT
>TRBV19|TRBJ2-7|.|.
CASSMKSPSYEQYF
TGTGCCAGTAGTATGAAGAGCCCTTCCTACGAGCAGTACTTC
>TRBV5-1|TRBJ1-3|many|.
CASSPYSSGNTIYF
TGCGCCAGCAGCCCGTATTCGTCTGGAAACACCATATATTTT
>TRBV12-3/TRBV12-4|TRBJ2-1|.|.
CASSLGGAGSYNEQFF
TGTGCCAGCAGCTTAGGGGGGGCCGGCTCCTACAATGAGCAGTTCTTC
>TRBV5-1|TRBJ1-3|.|.
CASSSEPMGSGNTIYF
TGCGCCAGCAGCTCTGAACCGATGGGTTCTGGAAACACCATATATTTT
>TRBV7-8|TRBJ1-6|few|.
CASSHGGGSPLHF
TGTGCCAGCAGCCACGGAGGGGGATCACCCCTCCACTTT
>TRBV11-3|TRBJ1-1|.|TRBD1
CASSLVETTGGENTEAFF
TGTGCCAGCAGCTTAGTGGAAACTACAGGGGGAGAGAACACTGAAGCTTTCTTT
>TRBV20-1|TRBJ2-5|.|.
CSARAGAERYF
TGCAGTGCTAGAGCCGGCGCGGAACGGTACTTC
>TRBV13|TRBJ2-5|few|.
CASSLTTEQETQYF
TGTGCCAGCAGCTTAACGACTGAGCAAGAGACCCAGTACTTC
>TRBV7-6|TRBJ2-3|.|TRBD2
CASSLGLAGSLSQYF
TGTGCCAGCAGCCTCGGGCTAGCGGGGTCTCTGTCGCAGTATTTT
>TRBV18|TRBJ1-4|.|.
CASSPRGGDEKLFF
TGTGCCAGCTCACCACGGGGCGGGGATGAAAAACTGTTTTTT
>TRBV6-6|TRBJ1-2|.|.
CASSRGGTPNYGYTF
TGTGCCAGCAGTCGGGGAGGGACGCCTAACTATGGCTACACCTTC
>TRBV18|TRBJ2-3|few|.
CASSPLARDTQYF
TGTGCCAGCTCACCACTAGCAAGAGATACGCAGTATTTT
>TRBV2|TRBJ1-3|.|.
CASSAWLRSDTIYF
TGTGCCAGCAGTGCGTGGCTCCGGTCTGACACCATATATTTT
>TRBV27|TRBJ2-1|.|TRBD2
CASSLFTTSGGLDEQFF
TGTGCCAGCAGTTTATTCACGACTAGCGGGGGGTTAGATGAGCAGTTCTTC
>TRBV5-1|TRBJ1-2|.|TRBD1
CASSLTGQINYGYTF
TGCGCCAGCAGCTTGACGGGACAGATTAACTATGGCTACACCTTC
>TRBV5-1|TRBJ2-7|few|.
CASSLEETSSYEQYF
TGCGCCAGCAGCTTGGAGGAGACGAGCTCCTACGAGCAGTACTTC
>TRBV5-1|TRBJ2-3|few|TRBD1
CASGTGTGKDTQYF
TGCGCCAGCGGAACCGGGACAGGGAAGGATACGCAGTATTTT
>TRBV7-9|TRBJ2-5|.|.
CASSSAPQETQYF
TGTGCCAGCAGCTCCGCGCCCCAAGAGACCCAGTACTTC
>TRBV7-2|TRBJ2-7|few|TRBD2
CASSSVSGGYEQYF
TGTGCCAGCAGCTCAGTTTCGGGGGGCTACGAGCAGTACTTC
>TRBV5-8|TRBJ1-5|many|.
CASSQRIWGVQPQHF
TGTGCCAGCAGCCAGCGTATTTGGGGAGTTCAGCCCCAGCATTTT
>TRBV4-1|TRBJ2-4|.|TRBD2
CASSQDGRGLDIQYF
TGCGCCAGCAGCCAAGATGGGCGGGGGTTGGACATTCAGTACTTC
>TRBV20-1|TRBJ2-5|few|TRBD1
CSAKPSPDRVTGYQETQYF
TGCAGTGCTAAACCCTCCCCGGACAGGGTGACGGGGTACCAAGAGACCCAGTACTTC
>TRBV5-1|TRBJ1-2|few|TRBD1
CASSSDRVYGYTF
TGCGCCAGCAGCTCGGACAGGGTCTATGGCTACACCTTC
>TRBV7-9|TRBJ2-3|few|.
CASSSQWDTQYF
TGTGCCAGCAGCTCGCAGTGGGATACGCAGTATTTT
>TRBV2|TRBJ2-1|few|.
CASSPGPTWDEQFF
TGTGCCAGCAGTCCCGGGCCGACTTGGGATGAGCAGTTCTTC
>TRBV5-5|TRBJ1-5|.|.
CASSSTEAGYQPQHF
TGTGCCAGCAGCTCAACTGAGGCGGGGTATCAGCCCCAGCATTTT
>TRBV6-6|TRBJ1-5|few|TRBD1
CASRTGQQPQHF
TGTGCCAGCAGGACAGGGCAACAGCCCCAGCATTTT
>TRBV6-1|TRBJ2-3|few|TRBD2
CASRLNRGVSTDTQYF
TGTGCCAGCAGGTTGAACCGGGGGGTCAGCACAGATACGCAGTATTTT
>TRBV29-1|TRBJ1-2|many|.
CSVEPRLADYGYTF
TGCAGCGTTGAGCCCAGGCTAGCTGACTATGGCTACACCTTC
>TRBV27|TRBJ1-2|.|TRBD1
CASRQGADYGYTF
TGTGCCAGCAGGCAGGGGGCGGACTATGGCTACACCTTC
>TRBV4-3|TRBJ2-6|many|.
CASSQEGSSGANVLTF
TGCGCCAGCAGCCAAGAAGGGAGCTCTGGGGCCAACGTCCTGACTTTC
>TRBV2|TRBJ2-1|.|.
CASERESYNEQFF
TGTGCCAGCGAACGAGAATCCTACAATGAGCAGTTCTTC
>TRBV14|TRBJ1-2|.|TRBD1
CASSQAQGSNYGYTF
TGTGCCAGCAGCCAAGCACAGGGGTCCAACTATGGCTACACCTTC
>TRBV7-9|TRBJ2-7|.|TRBD1
CASSFTGDSYEQYF
TGTGCCAGCAGCTTCACAGGGGACTCCTACGAGCAGTACTTC
>TRBV20-1|TRBJ2-6|.|.
CSASRSGANVLTF
TGCAGTGCTAGTCGATCTGGGGCCAACGTCCTGACTTTC
>TRBV4-1|TRBJ2-3|.|.
CASSPRLGHTQYF
TGCGCCAGCAGCCCCCGATTAGGTCATACGCAGTATTTT
>TRBV9|TRBJ2-3|few|.
CASSADRSTDTQYF
TGTGCCAGCAGCGCGGACAGAAGCACAGATACGCAGTATTTT
>TRBV28|TRBJ2-5|.|TRBD1
CASTRDRGQETQYF
TGTGCCAGCACTCGGGACAGGGGGCAAGAGACCCAGTACTTC
>TRBV7-2|TRBJ1-6|few|.
CASSLGESKGSYNSPLHF
TGTGCCAGCAGCTTAGGAGAGAGTAAAGGCTCCTATAATTCACCCCTCCACTTT
>TRBV5-1|TRBJ1-2|many|TRBD1
CASGTPGQGAGGYTF
TGCGCCAGCGGAACCCCGGGACAGGGGGCCGGAGGCTACACCTTC
>TRBV12-3/TRBV12-4|TRBJ1-3|few|.
CASSFGSSGNTIYF
TGTGCCAGCAGTTTTGGGAGCTCTGGAAACACCATATATTTT
>TRBV12-3/TRBV12-4|TRBJ2-5|.|TRBD2
CASSHPAGVLGETQYF
TGTGCCAGCAGCCACCCTGCGGGGGTTCTCGGAGAGACCCAGTACTTC
>TRBV7-3|TRBJ2-3|.|TRBD2
CASSLAGGSDTQYF
TGTGCCAGCAGCCTAGCGGGGGGATCAGATACGCAGTATTTT
>TRBV5-1|TRBJ2-5|few|.
CASSPAPRDETQYF
TGCGCCAGCAGCCCGGCGCCGAGGGACGAGACCCAGTACTTC
>TRBV7-6|TRBJ1-1|few|.
CASSATGGTEAFF
TGTGCCAGCAGCGCAACGGGGGGCACTGAAGCTTTCTTT
>TRBV7-9|TRBJ2-1|few|.
CASSANEQFF
TGTGCCAGCAGCGCCAATGAGCAGTTCTTC
>TRBV20-1|TRBJ2-3|.|.
CSARDPRVTDTQYF
TGCAGTGCTAGAGATCCCAGGGTCACAGATACGCAGTATTTT
>TRBV3-1|TRBJ1-5|many|.
CASTYQPQHF
TGTGCCAGCACATACCAGCCCCAGCATTTT
>TRBV27|TRBJ1-1|few|.
CASSANPWTAEAFF
TGTGCCAGCAGTGCCAACCCGTGGACAGCCGAAGCTTTCTTT
>TRBV7-2|TRBJ2-2|few|.
CASSWVAPGELFF
TGTGCCAGCAGCTGGGTCGCACCCGGGGAGCTGTTTTTT